Below are 17 T cell receptor beta chains sequenced from a single sample in a study of T-cell memory formation after mild COVID-19. TCRdb fed the 5' RACE reads into MiXCR, producing one record per CDR3 protein. The sample lists some 320,000 distinct CDR3 sequences; 13% to 15% were seen once. What was sequenced was PBMCs or a T cell subset sorted from them (not recorded which). Receptor source: a young man who had mild COVID-19 (a few samples of this study predate the infection). Cell type and time point are not known.

In this sample, this clonotype turned up many times. The chain employs TRBV7-3 and TRBJ2-1; D gene unclear. Trimming removed 2 bases at V and 6 bases at J, with 17 bases between. Germline loops: CDR1 SGHTA, CDR2 FQGTGA. The CDR3 has 16 amino acids. CDR3 loop: CASSLGGVSNLNEQFF. CDR3 sequence (DNA): TGTGCCAGCAGCTTAGGTGGGGTTAGCAATCTCAATGAGCAGTTCTTC. Based on the CDR3 plus reference TRBV7-3 and TRBJ2-1, the full variable domain is GAGVSQTPSNKVTEKGKYVELRCDPISGHTALYWYRQSLGQGPEFLIYFQGTGAADDSGLPNDRFFAVRPEGSVSTLKIQRTERGDSAVYLCASSLGGVSNLNEQFFGPGTRLTVL.

This chain joins TRBV7-2 and TRBJ2-3; D may be TRBD1 or TRBD2 (5 bases each). Between the trimmed V and J ends, which lost 5 bases and 3 bases, there was a span of 15 bases. CDR1 and CDR2 from the germline V gene are SGHTA and FQGNSA. This CDR3 is 15 amino acids long. The CDR3 coding sequence is TGTGCCAGCAGCGATGGGACCTCAGCTACAGATACGCAGTATTTT. Encoded protein: CASSDGTSATDTQYF.

This clonotype has more than one count but fewer than ten. This chain joins TRBV7-2 and TRBJ2-1; TRBD2 matches 7 bases. This CDR3 spans 15 amino acids. V shed 5 bases, J shed 0 bases, and the junction held 4 bases outside the gene matches. Germline V CDR1 and CDR2: SGHTA, FQGNSA. The DNA for the CDR3 is TGTGCCAGCAGCCCGCGCGGGGGCTCCTACAATGAGCAGTTCTTC. This encodes CASSPRGGSYNEQFF.

V usage is TRBV6-2 or TRBV6-3 and J usage is TRBJ2-3, with 9 bases lining up with TRBD2. The CDR3 length is 13 residues. With 5 bases clipped from V and 12 bases from J, the junction kept 9 bases outside the gene matches. Germline loops: CDR1 MNHEY, CDR2 SVGEGT. The CDR3 region is CASSHGLAGDQYF. CDR3 bases: TGTGCCAGCAGTCACGGGTTAGCGGGGGATCAGTATTTT.

The J gene is TRBJ1-2, the V gene TRBV7-2, with D maybe TRBD1 (6 bases). Looked up from germline, CDR1 is SGHTA and CDR2 is FQGNSA. The CDR3 runs to 13 residues. V dropped 4 bases and J dropped 4 bases, with 10 bases sitting between them. The CDR3 loop reads CASSSRQAYGYTF. The CDR3 region has the DNA TGTGCCAGCAGCTCTAGACAGGCCTATGGCTACACCTTC.

This chain uses TRBV12-3 or TRBV12-4 with TRBJ1-1, with D hard to call. The V gene lost 3 bases and the J gene lost 2 bases, with 7 bases spanning the gap. This CDR3 spans 13 amino acids. The CDR3 DNA reads TGTGCCAGCAGTTTTTATCGAAACACTGAAGCTTTCTTT. It yields the protein CASSFYRNTEAFF.

This chain connects TRBV5-1 to TRBJ2-3; 13 bases line up with TRBD2. The germline gives CDR1 SGHRS, CDR2 YFSETQ. The CDR3 extends over 17 amino acids. V trimming: 4 bases; J trimming: 1 base; junction bases outside the gene matches: 6. The CDR3 is CASSVRGTSGGTDTQYF. The CDR3 DNA follows: TGCGCCAGCAGCGTTCGCGGGACTAGCGGGGGCACAGATACGCAGTATTTT.

This clonotype was recorded once. J is TRBJ2-1 and V is TRBV19; D remains ambiguous. CDR1 is LNHDA and CDR2 is SQIVND in the germline V gene (reference sequence). The length of the CDR3 is 13 residues. The germline V and J ends were trimmed by 3 bases and 4 bases, with 7 bases remaining between them. The DNA of the CDR3 is TGTGCCAGTAGTATCGGCCAGTACAATGAGCAGTTCTTC. It yields the protein CASSIGQYNEQFF.

This clonotype was detected a few times. The CDR3 loop is CASSYSRWSYNEQFF. The CDR3 DNA sequence: TGTGCCAGCAGTTACTCTAGGTGGTCCTACAATGAGCAGTTCTTC. The chain couples TRBV6-5 to TRBJ2-1; no firm D call. Germline CDR1 is MNHEY and CDR2 is SVGAGI. The CDR3 has 15 amino acids. Trimming cost V 0 bases and J 1 base, with 7 bases left between them.

This clonotype was counted a few times. The genes are TRBV18 and TRBJ1-5; maybe TRBD1 (6 bases). Deletions cut 4 bases from V and 6 bases from J, with 19 bases between. The CDR3 runs to 16 residues. The V gene's germline CDR1 is KGHSH and CDR2 LQKENI. The CDR3 protein is CASSLGQSGVPQPQHF. CDR3 DNA: TGTGCCAGCTCACTTGGACAGTCCGGCGTGCCTCAGCCCCAGCATTTT.

The sample holds a few counts of this clonotype. This chain connects TRBV29-1 to TRBJ1-2; D call uncertain. The CDR3 extends over 12 amino acids. Germline values: CDR1 SQVTM, CDR2 ANQGSEA. V was shortened by 5 bases and J by 0 bases, with 7 bases between the two germline ends. As DNA, the CDR3 is TGCAGCGTTTCCAGGCCTAACTATGGCTACACCTTC. Its protein is CSVSRPNYGYTF.

This clonotype occurred many times. The rearrangement joins TRBV6-1 to TRBJ2-7; D remains unclear. CDR1 is MNHNS, CDR2 SASEGT, per germline. CDR3 size: 13 residues. Between the trimmed V and J ends, which lost 5 bases and 7 bases, there was a span of 15 bases. This chain's CDR3 is CASSHPQWLEQYV. CDR3 in DNA: TGTGCCAGCAGTCACCCTCAGTGGTTGGAGCAGTACGTC.

In this sample, this clonotype turned up many times. The chain couples TRBV12-3 or TRBV12-4 to TRBJ2-7; TRBD1 agrees at 7 bases. V shed 6 bases and J 2 bases; nucleotides not matched to a gene: 10. The CDR3 contains 15 residues. CDR3 amino acids: CASSTDRAPTYEQYV. CDR3 DNA sequence: TGTGCCAGCAGCACAGACAGGGCCCCGACCTACGAGCAGTACGTC.

The table lists this clonotype with a few counts. The chain is built from TRBV30 and TRBJ2-5, with unresolved D. CDR3 length: 13 amino acids. Looked up from germline, CDR1 is GTSNPN and CDR2 is SVGIG (reference sequence). The V and J ends lost 4 bases and 4 bases respectively, with 13 bases between them. CDR3 sequence reads: CAWNGIFAETQYF. The CDR3 DNA reads TGTGCCTGGAACGGCATTTTCGCAGAGACCCAGTACTTC.

This clonotype has a handful of counts. V and J are TRBV10-3 and TRBJ2-3; 9 bases fit TRBD1. CDR1 and CDR2 (germline): ENHRY, SYGVKD. This CDR3 has 14 amino acids. J lost 0 bases, V lost 7 bases, and 2 bases had no gene match. The CDR3 nucleotides are TGTGCCATCAAGACAGGGGGGAGCACAGATACGCAGTATTTT. This translates into CAIKTGGSTDTQYF.

J is TRBJ2-7 and V is TRBV28; no reliable D call. With 8 bases removed from V and 1 base from J, the gap between germline ends came to 18 bases. The germline V gene has CDR1 MDHEN and CDR2 SYDVKM. This CDR3 is 15 amino acids long. The CDR3 here is CASSNAGSLSYEQYV. CDR3 coding DNA: TGTGCCAGCTCGAACGCCGGCAGCCTGTCCTACGAGCAGTACGTC.

The chain employs TRBV30 and TRBJ2-1, with D uncertain. Germline lookup yields CDR1 GTSNPN and CDR2 SVGIG (reference sequence). The CDR3 is made up of 13 amino acids. The V end lost 2 bases, the J end lost 1 base, and 6 bases lay between the germline ends. This chain's CDR3 is CAWSPSSYNEQFF. CDR3 sequence (DNA): TGTGCCTGGAGTCCCTCTTCCTACAATGAGCAGTTCTTC.